This section outlines one T cell receptor beta chain sequence together with its context. As yet, its antigen is unknown. Both 60 Vbeta primers and 13 Jbeta primers went into the PCR. In the original analysis: Later, some 75 million unique TCR beta chains were counted in an analysis, and approximately 10 million of them were shared. The protocol was immunoSEQ multiplex PCR, while the TCRdb copy is restricted to in-frame clones and leaves out a portion. V and J calls and clone size follow that table, whereas D and trimming were derived from the DNA. This sample carries 100,000 to 150,000 clones, with around 2.2% going to the ten biggest clones. The sample originates from a study of cytomegalovirus exposure and HLA in healthy donors. Overall study findings and caveats: For presence/absence analyses, sequencing depth was assumed to be roughly uniform across donors. It was 164 TCR beta chains that were listed as cytomegalovirus-associated.

With 0 bases removed from V and 7 bases from J, the gap between germline ends came to 10 bases. The CDR3 runs to 13 residues. Germline-derived CDR1 and CDR2 are SGDLS and YYNGEE. This clonotype was obtained from a man in his forties or fifties in good health and CMV-seronegative. Input material: PBMCs. The rearrangement joins TRBV9 to TRBJ1-2; the D gene is possibly TRBD1 (5 bases). CDR3 in amino acids: CASSVVKGSGYTF. In DNA form, the CDR3 reads TGTGCCAGCAGCGTAGTGAAGGGGTCTGGCTACACCTTC. Drawing the rest from reference TRBV9 and TRBJ1-2, the complete variable domain is DSGVTQTPKHLITATGQRVTLRCSPRSGDLSVYWYQQSLDQGLQFLIQYYNGEERAKGNILERFSAQQFPDLHSELNLSSLELGDSALYFCASSVVKGSGYTFGSGTRLTVV.